This record concerns one TCR beta chain sequence. This clone was counted between two and nine times. Its cognate antigen has yet to be identified. Base qualities are not recorded, but no much larger clone differs from it by a single base. This sample was included in a study of CD8+ T cells in alopecia areata (dated by TCRdb to the late 2010s). Turning to the overall study: The treated patients, all with moderate-to-severe alopecia areata, were enrolled in an open-label pilot trial of oral tofacitinib given at 5 to 10 mg twice daily. RNA was extracted with the PAXgene miRNA kit for fixed scalp, the miRNeasy kit for PBMCs, and the RNeasy kit for mouse skin. Scalp tissue and sorted CD4+ and CD8+ peripheral blood T cells from patchy and totalis/universalis alopecia areata patients and from healthy controls were covered by human TCRbeta sequencing. The study used high-throughput TCRbeta sequencing to examine T cell clonal expansion in alopecia areata, in both the C3H/HeJ mouse model and human patients. For the treated patients, the SALT score, which quantifies what percentage of scalp surface area is affected, served as the measure of disease severity. Patients on tofacitinib were biopsied at baseline and after 4 and 24 weeks of treatment, and several of the patients also had a later scalp biopsy. Tofacitinib was given for 6 to 18 months, followed by 6 months of follow-up off drug to assess delayed response and recurrence. Scalp clonality was compared among normal scalp (n=4), patchy alopecia areata scalp (n=8), and alopecia totalis/universalis scalp (n=8). TCRbeta CDR3 regions were amplified by immunoSEQ multiplex PCR with 35 Vbeta forward and 13 Jbeta reverse primers.

This sample's time point label indicates: around 22 weeks on oral tofacitinib. The treatment or condition label corresponds to: oral pan-JAK inhibitor, 5-10 mg twice daily. Lesional scalp punch biopsies and peripheral blood were collected from alopecia areata patients. After PBMCs were isolated by density centrifugation and stained for CD3, CD4 and CD8, a FACSAria was used to sort CD4+ and CD8+ T cells. The paper as a whole reports these results and caveats: Many expanded lesional clones were found to persist in scalp and blood during tofacitinib treatment, and relapse after treatment cessation may be partly explained by this persistence. Compared with mice, TCR sequences shared between patients were less clear, possibly partly because of HLA diversity across the patient population. The treated cohort was small, with a single nonresponder, so links between baseline CD8+ expansion and response need larger studies. With tofacitinib, both scalp clonality and the number of expanded CD8+ clones among the top 100 scalp clones went down significantly. Unlike mouse skin, which is dominated by gammadelta T cells, normal human skin has resident alphabeta T cells that are also sequenced, and this complicates analysis of the scalp TCR repertoire. Lesional scalp, especially in alopecia totalis/universalis, showed higher clonality and more expanded CD8+ clones than normal scalp, suggesting antigenic drive.

Library construction relied on the immunoSEQ multiplex PCR assay. For TCR sequencing, RNA was extracted from every sample and reverse transcribed into cDNA to serve as template. SuperScript III was used for first-strand cDNA synthesis, primed with a 2:1 mix of oligo-dT and random hexamers. A synthetic immune receptor repertoire was used to measure amplification bias, and any remaining bias was corrected computationally. Per the authors' processing: After raw reads were preprocessed to remove errors, the CDR3 was defined following IMGT conventions as running from the conserved cysteine to phenylalanine. Clonality was computed as 1 minus the Shannon entropy, with the entropy normalized by log2 of the number of productive unique TCRs. CD4 or CD8 identity of scalp clones was inferred by cross-referencing scalp TCRbeta sequences with sorted blood CD4 and CD8 repertoires. TCRdb took over this immuneACCESS table, retaining in-frame rearrangements with V and J assigned. Such tables are incomplete; in checked studies, under half of the missing clones stem from an unresolved V gene, and the remainder is unexplained. That table is the source of V, J and clone size, and D and trimming were worked out from the DNA. For this sample the table gives under 150,000 clones, of which approximately 51% were detected only once. 3% to 4% of the sample belongs to the ten largest clones.

From the cysteine through the phenylalanine, the CDR3 covers 13 amino acids. Kept here is only the CDR3 DNA, which spans 39 bases and is read in frame from base 1. V gives up 2 bases and J gives up 7 bases, and the segment between their germline ends measures 12 bases. Looking up the germline V gene yields CDR1 MGHRA and CDR2 YSYEKL. The sequence came from a human donor with alopecia areata. This chain joins TRBV4-1 to TRBJ2-7; the D gene is perhaps TRBD1, on 6 matching bases. Specimen: CD4+ T cells sorted from blood, collected at week 24, from a patient treated with tofacitinib. The nucleotides are TGCGCCAGCAGCCAACAACCAGACAGGGAGCAGTACTTC. It translates to CASSQQPDREQYF.